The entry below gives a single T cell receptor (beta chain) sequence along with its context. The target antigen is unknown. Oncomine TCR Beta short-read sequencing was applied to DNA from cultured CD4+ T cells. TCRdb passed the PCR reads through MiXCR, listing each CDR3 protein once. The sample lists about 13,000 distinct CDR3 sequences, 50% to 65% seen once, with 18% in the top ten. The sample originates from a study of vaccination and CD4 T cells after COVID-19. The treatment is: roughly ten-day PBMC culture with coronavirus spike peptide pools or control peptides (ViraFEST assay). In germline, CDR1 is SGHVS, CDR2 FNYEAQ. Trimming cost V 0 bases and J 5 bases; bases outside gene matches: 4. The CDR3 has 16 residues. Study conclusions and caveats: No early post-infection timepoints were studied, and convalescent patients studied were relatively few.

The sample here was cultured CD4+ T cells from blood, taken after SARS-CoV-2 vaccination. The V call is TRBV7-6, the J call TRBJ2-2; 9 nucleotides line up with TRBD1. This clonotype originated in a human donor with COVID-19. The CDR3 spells CASSLAATGGTGELFF. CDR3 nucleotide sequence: TGTGCCAGCAGCTTAGCAGCGACAGGGGGTACCGGGGAGCTGTTTTTT. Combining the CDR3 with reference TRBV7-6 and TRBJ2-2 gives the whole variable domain GAGVSQSPRYKVTKRGQDVALRCDPISGHVSLYWYRQALGQGPEFLTYFNYEAQQDKSGLPNDRFSAERPEGSISTLTIQRTEQRDSAMYRCASSLAATGGTGELFFGEGSRLTVL.